This TCR beta chain is drawn from a study of CD8 T cells in Susac syndrome. CDR1 is LGHDT, CDR2 YNNKEL, per germline (reference sequence). The J segment lost 3 bases and the V segment lost 3 bases, leaving 5 bases of the junction unmatched. The CDR3 sequence is 14 residues long. Random hexamers primed reverse transcription of about 0.45 to 1 ug RNA. TCRdb reanalysed the immunoSEQ multiplex PCR reads using MiXCR and keeps one entry per CDR3 protein. The data contain fewer than 150,000 distinct CDR3 sequences, around 94% of them singletons. The rearrangement joins TRBV3-1 to TRBJ2-7; 7 bases map to TRBD1. The TCR sequence derives from a human donor in good health. The specimen sequenced was CD8+ T cells from PBMCs. In DNA, the CDR3 is TGTGCCAGCAGCCAGACAGGGAATGACTACGAGCAGTACTTC. This sequence encodes CASSQTGNDYEQYF.